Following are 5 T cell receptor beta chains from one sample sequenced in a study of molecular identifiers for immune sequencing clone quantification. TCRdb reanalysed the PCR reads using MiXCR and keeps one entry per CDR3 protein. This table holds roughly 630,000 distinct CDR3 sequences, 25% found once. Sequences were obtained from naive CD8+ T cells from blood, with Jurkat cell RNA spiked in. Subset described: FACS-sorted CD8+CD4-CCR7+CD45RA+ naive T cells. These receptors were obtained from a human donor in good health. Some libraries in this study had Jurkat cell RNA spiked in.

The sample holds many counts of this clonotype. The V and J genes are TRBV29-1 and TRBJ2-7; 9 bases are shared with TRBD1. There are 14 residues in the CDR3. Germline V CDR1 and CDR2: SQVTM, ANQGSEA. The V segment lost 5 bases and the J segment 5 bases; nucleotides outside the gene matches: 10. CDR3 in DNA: TGCAGCGTTCTTCGGACAGGGGTGGTCCACGAGCAGTACTTC. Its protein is CSVLRTGVVHEQYF.

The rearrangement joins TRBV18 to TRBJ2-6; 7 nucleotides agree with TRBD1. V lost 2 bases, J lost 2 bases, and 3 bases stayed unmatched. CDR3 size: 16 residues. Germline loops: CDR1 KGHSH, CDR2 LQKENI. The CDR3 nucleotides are TGTGCCAGCTCACCAACAGGGGACCCTGGGGCCAACGTCCTGACTTTC. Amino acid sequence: CASSPTGDPGANVLTF.

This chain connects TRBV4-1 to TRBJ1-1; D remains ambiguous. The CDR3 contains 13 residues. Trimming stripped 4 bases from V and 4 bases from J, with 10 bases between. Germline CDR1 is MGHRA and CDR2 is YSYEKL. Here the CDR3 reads CASSLERVTEAFF. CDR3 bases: TGCGCCAGCAGCCTCGAGAGGGTCACTGAAGCTTTCTTT.

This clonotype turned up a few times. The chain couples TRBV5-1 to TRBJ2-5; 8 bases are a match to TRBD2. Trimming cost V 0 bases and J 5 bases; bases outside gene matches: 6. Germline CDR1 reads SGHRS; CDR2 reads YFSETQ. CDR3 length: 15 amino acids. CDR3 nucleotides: TGCGCCAGCAGCTTGGTGGGTAGCGGGATCGAGACCCAGTACTTC. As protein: CASSLVGSGIETQYF. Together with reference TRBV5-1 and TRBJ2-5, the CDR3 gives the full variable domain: KAGVTQTPRYLIKTRGQQVTLSCSPISGHRSVSWYQQTPGQGLQFLFEYFSETQRNKGNFPGRFSGRQFSNSRSEMNVSTLELGDSALYLCASSLVGSGIETQYFGPGTRLLVL.

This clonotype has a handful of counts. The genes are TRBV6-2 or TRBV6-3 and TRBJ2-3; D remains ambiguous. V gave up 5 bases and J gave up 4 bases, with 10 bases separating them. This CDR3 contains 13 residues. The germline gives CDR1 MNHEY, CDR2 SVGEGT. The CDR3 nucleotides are TGTGCCAGCAGTAGGATAAGGGCAGATACGCAGTATTTT. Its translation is CASSRIRADTQYF.